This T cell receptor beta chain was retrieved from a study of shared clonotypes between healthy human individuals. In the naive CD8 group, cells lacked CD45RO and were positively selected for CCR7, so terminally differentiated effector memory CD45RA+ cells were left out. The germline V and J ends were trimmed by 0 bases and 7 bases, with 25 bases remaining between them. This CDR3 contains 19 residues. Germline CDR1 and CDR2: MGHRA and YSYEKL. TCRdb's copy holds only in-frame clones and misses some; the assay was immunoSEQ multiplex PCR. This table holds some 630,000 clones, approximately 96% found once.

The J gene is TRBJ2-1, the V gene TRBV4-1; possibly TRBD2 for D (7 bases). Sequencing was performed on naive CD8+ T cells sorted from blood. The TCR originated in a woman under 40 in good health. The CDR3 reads CASSQEPTPRRERGNEQFF. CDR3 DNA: TGCGCCAGCAGCCAAGAGCCCACCCCGCGGCGGGAGAGGGGGAATGAGCAGTTCTTC.